This T cell receptor beta chain was obtained from a study of blood T cells in healthy people across ages. Broader study findings: In these data, TCR beta diversity tracked strongly with naive T cell percentage. The study lacked donor CMV status, which possibly confounded expanded clonotype changes. Roughly linear declines in TCR beta diversity per million T cells occurred with age.

With a J-beta primer mix and a sample-barcoded 5' primer, a second PCR ran about 7 to 12 cycles. TCRdb recomputed calls from the 5' RACE reads with MiXCR, one row per CDR3 protein. Of about 1 million distinct CDR3 sequences detected, around 25% appear once; the ten largest clones hold around 0.75%. As concerns this clonotype: What it binds is unknown.

Germline lookup yields CDR1 ENHRY and CDR2 SYGVKD. The CDR3 loop spans 14 amino acids. These same data were also listed under a study on T cells of mothers and their children. From that second work: Per mother, over 8 million TCR beta CDR3 reads were obtained; per child, about 3 million.

The source is a girl aged 2 to 10 in good health. The chain employs TRBV10-3 and TRBJ2-7, with 8 bases that match TRBD1. The end of the DNA fits TRBJ2-5 better, so the J call may be wrong. The source material was blood. The CDR3 loop reads CAISLGTGQETQYF. In DNA form, the CDR3 reads TGTGCCATCAGTCTGGGGACAGGACAAGAGACCCAGTACTTC.